This note documents a single T cell receptor beta chain sequence. The target of this receptor is not known. No base-level quality is on record; no much larger clone is a single base apart. Counted from cysteine to phenylalanine, this CDR3 has 14 amino acids. The kept DNA is CDR3 alone, 42 bases in frame from the first base. As encoded in the germline V gene (reference sequence), CDR1 is MNHNY while CDR2 is SVGAGI. Relative to germline, V is 3 bases shorter and J is 10 bases shorter, with 16 bases between their ends. This sample's treatment or condition label indicates: roughly 19 received Ad26.COV2.S at low or high dose, single or two shots; about 5 received placebo; per-sample allocation not given. Repertoires of vaccine and placebo recipients were sequenced from samples collected on day 63 after the first injection. Between 29 July and 7 August 2020, Cohort 1b enrolled around 25 adults aged 18-55 years at one site in Boston, USA. As a vaccine, Ad26.COV2.S was a replication-incompetent adenovirus type 26 vector that expressed a prefusion-stabilized SARS-CoV-2 spike protein derived from the original Wuhan strain.

This sample is drawn from a study of Ad26.COV2.S vaccination and SARS-CoV-2 variants (dated by TCRdb to the early 2020s). Context from the whole study: Donors in the vaccine arm were drawn from COV1001, a phase I-IIa trial of Ad26.COV2.S in healthy adults that was multicentre, randomized, double-blind and placebo-controlled. Ad26.COV2.S was given intramuscularly at 5x10^10 or 1x10^11 viral particles, as a single shot or as two shots 56 days apart. The specificity and breadth of SARS-CoV-2-reactive T cell receptors after Ad26.COV2.S vaccination were assessed by TCRbeta repertoire sequencing. Throughout the experiments and outcome assessment, investigators stayed blinded to trial group allocation. Participants in the trial were split at random into five groups of five each, receiving low-dose or high-dose Ad26.COV2.S once or twice, or else placebo on both occasions. The TCR-sequenced set comprised about 30 samples: about 19 Ad26.COV2.S vaccine recipients, 5 placebo recipients and 8 SARS-CoV-2 convalescent individuals. The full study reports these points: The study was not powered for comparison of responses between vaccine doses or regimens. Substantial breadth of spike-specific CD8+ and CD4+ T cell responses was reported after vaccination. Spike-specific TCR breadth was higher in Ad26.COV2.S recipients than in placebo recipients (P = 0.0014). The authors noted that the TCR breadth and depth analyses may have underestimated total T cell responses. Vaccine and placebo recipients had similar non-spike TCR breadth, a finding consistent with the vaccine containing only spike.

The immunoSEQ Assay was used to sequence TCRbeta CDR3 regions. After extraction, genomic DNA underwent amplification by bias-controlled multiplex PCR, followed by high-throughput sequencing. On the study's bioinformatics: Collapsing and filtering of sequences were performed to quantify the absolute abundance of each unique TCRbeta CDR3 region. T cell fraction was estimated by normalization of TCRbeta template counts to usable DNA, with usable DNA being measured through amplification of reference genes present in all nucleated cells. Repertoire TCRs were annotated as SARS-CoV-2-specific by exact matching of V gene, CDR3 amino acid sequence and J gene to a known reactive TCR set. The reference SARS-CoV-2 TCR set was obtained from MIRA and was filtered for enrichment in COVID-19-positive ImmuneCODE repertoires, whereby public or cross-reactive TCRs were removed. Drawing on the MIRA antigens, annotated TCRs were analysed further at the level of specific ORF or position within ORF. Depth was the summed frequency of annotated unique rearrangements, while breadth was defined as annotated unique rearrangements over total unique productive rearrangements. Two-sided Wilcoxon rank-sum tests were used to compare TCR breadth between groups. This is the immuneACCESS table as TCRdb keeps it, with only in-frame sequences that have V and J called. A part of the clones is gone; compared with another copy, unresolved V genes explain less than half, and the rest is unexplained. The V and J calls and clone size were taken over from that table, and D and trimming were inferred from the DNA. This sample has hundreds of thousands of clones in its table, and 75% to 90% of those were observed once. The ten largest clones take up roughly 4.8% of the sample.

This sequence was found in a person aged 18-60 years who received the Ad26.COV2.S COVID-19 vaccine or a placebo. The chain is assembled from TRBV6-6 and TRBJ2-1; a tentative D match to TRBD1 spans 6 bases. This material consisted of peripheral blood, taken in a trial of Ad26.COV2.S vaccine versus placebo. The CDR3 protein is CASSYETGRGEQFF. In nucleotide form, the sequence is TGTGCCAGCAGTTATGAAACAGGGCGAGGGGAGCAGTTCTTC.